Below, one TCR beta chain is given with its context. At one end, the junction sequence differs from germline, possibly due to a read error. TCRdb passed the PCR reads through MiXCR, listing each CDR3 protein once. The sample records hundreds of thousands of distinct CDR3 sequences, just under 20% being singletons. The sample is drawn from a study of molecular identifiers for immune sequencing clone quantification. Germline CDR1 MNHEY, CDR2 SMNVEV (reference sequence). The CDR3 has 13 amino acids. Material: naive CD8+ T cells from blood, with Jurkat cell RNA spiked in. As to subset: FACS-sorted CD8+CD4-CCR7+CD45RA+ naive T cells. V usage is TRBV27 and J usage is TRBJ1-1; no clear D. The receptor comes from a human donor in good health. Some libraries in this study had Jurkat cell RNA spiked in. The CDR3 coding sequence is TGTGCCGGCAGTTTATCGCTGAACACTGAAGCTTTCTTT. Encoded protein: CAGSLSLNTEAFF.